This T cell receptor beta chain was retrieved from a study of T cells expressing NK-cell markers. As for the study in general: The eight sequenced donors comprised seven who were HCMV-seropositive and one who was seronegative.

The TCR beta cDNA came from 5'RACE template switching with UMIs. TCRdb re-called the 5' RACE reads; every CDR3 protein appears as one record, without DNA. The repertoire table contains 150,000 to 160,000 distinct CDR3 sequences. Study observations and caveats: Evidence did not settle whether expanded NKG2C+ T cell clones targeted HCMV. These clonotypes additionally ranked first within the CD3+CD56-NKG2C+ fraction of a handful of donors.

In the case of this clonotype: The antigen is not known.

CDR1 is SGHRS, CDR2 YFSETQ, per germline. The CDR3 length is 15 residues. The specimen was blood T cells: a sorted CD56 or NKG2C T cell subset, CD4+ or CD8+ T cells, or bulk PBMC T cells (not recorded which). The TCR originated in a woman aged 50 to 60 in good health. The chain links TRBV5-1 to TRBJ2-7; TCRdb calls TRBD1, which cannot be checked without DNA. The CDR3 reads CASSFGQGMENEQYF.